The 22 T cell receptor beta chains in this list originate from one sample, sequenced in a study of neurological immune-mediated disorders. MiXCR, applied by TCRdb to the 5' RACE reads, yields one record per CDR3 protein. Of around 15,000 distinct CDR3 sequences listed, 9% to 10% are singletons. What was sequenced was CD8+ T cells from blood. These TCRs come from a man aged 50-59 years in good health.

At least ten counts were recorded for this clonotype. This sequence joins TRBV3-1 and TRBJ1-5; D is unresolved. Germline V lookup: CDR1 LGHDT, CDR2 YNNKEL (reference sequence). This CDR3 has 12 residues. Trimming pared 5 bases from V and 11 bases from J, leaving 13 bases between. The CDR3 region is CASSARTGTQHF. CDR3 DNA: TGTGCCAGCAGCGCACGAACCGGGACCCAGCATTTT.

This clonotype has at least ten counts. The rearrangement joins TRBV27 to TRBJ2-7, with TRBD1 as a possible D gene (5 bases). This CDR3 has 12 residues. Germline CDR1 and CDR2: MNHEY and SMNVEV (reference sequence). Trimming removed 5 bases from V and 6 bases from J, with 11 bases in between. The CDR3 nucleotides read TGTGCCAGCAGTCACCAGGGCGGCGAGCAGTACTTC. Its translation: CASSHQGGEQYF.

This clonotype was seen ten or more times. The gene calls are TRBV7-3 and TRBJ2-5; D uncertain. Germline CDR1 and CDR2: SGHTA and FQGTGA. The CDR3 is 19 amino acids. V was trimmed by 3 bases and J by 5 bases, leaving 28 bases between them. This CDR3 is CASSFGVFYDSIFVETQYF. In DNA form, the CDR3 reads TGTGCCAGCAGCTTTGGGGTTTTTTATGATTCGATCTTCGTGGAGACCCAGTACTTC.

There are many counts of this clonotype. This rearrangement joins TRBV4-3 to TRBJ2-1; 13 bases agree with TRBD2. Germline trimming cut 0 bases from V and 3 bases from J; bases unmatched to any gene: 2. This CDR3 comprises 17 residues. Germline V lookup: CDR1 LGHNA, CDR2 YSLEER. The CDR3: CASSQDTSGRVYNEQFF. As DNA, the CDR3 is TGCGCCAGCAGCCAAGATACTAGCGGGAGGGTCTACAATGAGCAGTTCTTC.

This clonotype was detected ten times or more. V gene TRBV28 combines with J gene TRBJ2-4; D may be TRBD1 or TRBD2 (5 bases each). The CDR3 covers 12 residues. Between the trimmed V and J ends, which lost 10 bases and 7 bases, there was a span of 14 bases. Germline V CDR1 and CDR2: MDHEN, SYDVKM. The CDR3 protein is CATRDGVNIQYF. CDR3 in DNA: TGTGCCACTAGGGACGGCGTCAACATTCAGTACTTC. Together with reference TRBV28 and TRBJ2-4, the CDR3 gives the full variable domain: DVKVTQSSRYLVKRTGEKVFLECVQDMDHENMFWYRQDPGLGLRLIYFSYDVKMKEKGDIPEGYSVSREKKERFSLILESASTNQTSMYLCATRDGVNIQYFGAGTRLSVL.

This clonotype was seen at least ten times. This chain uses TRBV6-5 with TRBJ2-3; a possible D gene is TRBD1 (6 bases). Germline CDR1 is MNHEY and CDR2 is SVGAGI. Trimming removed 9 bases at V and 0 bases at J, with 16 bases between. CDR3 length equals 15 residues. This CDR3 is CASTYQQGSTDTQYF. CDR3 in DNA: TGTGCCAGTACGTACCAACAGGGTAGCACAGATACGCAGTATTTT.

This clonotype was counted only a few times. The V and J genes are TRBV19 and TRBJ2-2; 7 bases align to TRBD2. The V and J ends lost 6 bases and 3 bases, in that order; junction bases with no gene match: 7. Germline CDR1 LNHDA, CDR2 SQIVND (reference sequence). The CDR3 spans 15 residues. CDR3 in amino acids: CASRWFAGDTGELFF. The CDR3 DNA reads as TGTGCCAGTAGGTGGTTTGCGGGAGACACCGGGGAGCTGTTTTTT.

This clonotype was found many times. The CDR3 DNA reads TGCGCCAGCAGCTTGGGACTAGGGGAAGAGACCCAGTACTTC. This encodes CASSLGLGEETQYF. This chain uses TRBV5-1 with TRBJ2-5; D possibly corresponds to TRBD2 (6 bases). Germline V CDR1 and CDR2: SGHRS, YFSETQ. Trimming shortened V by 0 bases and J by 3 bases, and 9 bases separated the two germline ends. There are 14 residues in the CDR3.

This clonotype occurred many times. The chain carries TRBV5-5 and TRBJ1-4, with D tentatively TRBD1 (6 bases). The CDR3 length is 15 residues. The V gene's germline CDR1 is SGHKS and CDR2 YYEKEE (reference sequence). The ends were cut back, 5 bases at V and 4 bases at J, with 15 bases in the middle. The CDR3 DNA reads as TGTGCCAGCAGACGCTCATGGACAGTTAATGAAAAACTGTTTTTT. Residues: CASRRSWTVNEKLFF.

This clonotype occurred a few times. The chain links TRBV4-1 to TRBJ2-7, with TRBD2 matching 7 bases. CDR1 and CDR2 from the germline V gene are MGHRA and YSYEKL. The CDR3 loop spans 15 amino acids. Unmatched junction bases numbered 8, after V lost 4 bases and J lost 2 bases. The CDR3 loop is CASSPAGSGPYEQYF. CDR3 DNA: TGCGCCAGCAGCCCCGCGGGTAGCGGGCCCTACGAGCAGTACTTC.

This clonotype was picked up many times. The chain links TRBV5-1 to TRBJ2-7; 7 nucleotides align to TRBD2. Germline V gene data show CDR1 as SGHRS and CDR2 as YFSETQ. The CDR3 length is 16 residues. The V and J ends lost 0 bases and 4 bases, in that order; junction bases with no gene match: 10. The CDR3 protein is CASSLASSSGLYEQYF. The CDR3 bases are TGCGCCAGCAGCTTGGCCTCGTCTAGCGGCCTTTACGAGCAGTACTTC.

This clonotype was picked up many times. This sequence joins TRBV20-1 and TRBJ2-7; TRBD1 matches at 12 bases. Germline lookup yields CDR1 DFQATT and CDR2 SNEGSKA (reference sequence). Germline trimming cut 4 bases from V and 6 bases from J; bases unmatched to any gene: 7. The CDR3 length is 14 residues. The CDR3 sequence: CSATGTGGFLEQYF. CDR3 bases: TGCAGTGCTACCGGGACAGGGGGCTTTCTCGAGCAGTACTTC.

This clonotype was observed at least ten times. The rearrangement joins TRBV9 to TRBJ2-7; possible D gene TRBD2, 7 bases. The germline V gene has CDR1 SGDLS and CDR2 YYNGEE. The CDR3 consists of 15 residues. V lost 3 bases, J lost 5 bases, and 18 bases lay in between. The CDR3 DNA reads TGTGCCAGCAGCGAGGGGGGGCGTTCGAGAAACGAGCAGTACTTC. Amino acid sequence: CASSEGGRSRNEQYF.

This clonotype was found many times. This sequence joins TRBV6-5 and TRBJ2-1; D might be TRBD2 (5 bases). Per the germline V gene, CDR1 is MNHEY and CDR2 is SVGAGI. Deletions cut 11 bases from V and 4 bases from J, with 6 bases between. CDR3 length: 10 amino acids. The CDR3, as DNA: TGTGCCGGGGAGTACAATGAGCAGTTCTTC. Protein product: CAGEYNEQFF.

This clonotype was seen at least ten times. The J gene is TRBJ2-1, the V gene TRBV5-1; 8 bases agree with TRBD1. There are 17 residues in the CDR3. Germline assignment: CDR1 SGHRS and CDR2 YFSETQ. J gave up 3 bases and V 3 bases, and 11 bases lay outside the gene matches. The CDR3 DNA is TGCGCCAGCAGCTCGGACAGGGCTACCGACCACTACAATGAGCAGTTCTTC. Residues: CASSSDRATDHYNEQFF.

There are many counts of this clonotype. The gene calls are TRBV28 and TRBJ1-5, with D unresolved. The V end lost 4 bases, the J end lost 0 bases, and 7 bases lay between the germline ends. The CDR3 loop spans 14 amino acids. Per the germline V gene, CDR1 is MDHEN and CDR2 is SYDVKM. The CDR3 DNA reads TGTGCCAGCAGTTCGGCGGGTAGCAATCAGCCCCAGCATTTT. As protein: CASSSAGSNQPQHF.

This clonotype was counted ten times or more. The chain has TRBV6-2 or TRBV6-3 and TRBJ2-6; the D is unclear. CDR3 size: 13 residues. The V gene's germline CDR1 is MNHEY and CDR2 SVGEGT. V shed 4 bases and J shed 7 bases, with 8 bases lying between them. The CDR3 is CASSLSPANVLTF. The CDR3 bases are TGTGCCAGCAGTTTATCCCCTGCCAACGTCCTGACTTTC.

The chain is built from TRBV19 and TRBJ2-1; D is undetermined. V was trimmed by 6 bases and J by 4 bases, leaving 16 bases between them. CDR1 and CDR2 (germline): LNHDA, SQIVND (reference sequence). The CDR3 covers 15 residues. CDR3 nucleotides: TGTGCCAGTAGACCGATGAGTAGGGCTTACAATGAGCAGTTCTTC. Translation gives CASRPMSRAYNEQFF.

The table lists this clonotype with many counts. This rearrangement joins TRBV7-2 to TRBJ2-3; either TRBD1 or TRBD2 may supply D (5 bases each). The germline V and J ends were trimmed by 4 bases and 2 bases, with 13 bases remaining between them. CDR1 and CDR2 from the germline V gene are SGHTA and FQGNSA. The length of the CDR3 is 15 residues. In DNA form, the CDR3 reads TGTGCCAGCAGCTCTGCTTGGGACCTCACAGATACGCAGTATTTT. The encoded protein is CASSSAWDLTDTQYF.

This clonotype appeared many times. CDR3 sequence reads: CASSQDLSALYNEQFF. The CDR3 region has the DNA TGCGCCAGCAGCCAAGATCTTTCGGCCCTCTACAATGAGCAGTTCTTC. This rearrangement joins TRBV4-1 to TRBJ2-1; no definite D call. This CDR3 is built from 16 residues. Germline V gene lookup returns CDR1 MGHRA and CDR2 YSYEKL. Between the trimmed V and J ends, which lost 0 bases and 3 bases, there was a span of 12 bases.

There are many counts of this clonotype. The rearrangement uses TRBV14 and TRBJ2-7, with TRBD2 identical over 11 bases. Unmatched junction bases numbered 6, after V lost 3 bases and J lost 5 bases. Germline values: CDR1 SGHDN, CDR2 FVKESK. The CDR3 covers 15 residues. CDR3 nucleotide sequence: TGTGCCAGCAGCCAGCTAGCGGGAGGTTTCAACGAGCAGTACTTC. Translated, it gives CASSQLAGGFNEQYF.

This rearrangement joins TRBV19 to TRBJ2-3, with TRBD2 matching over 9 bases. J was trimmed by 5 bases and V by 1 base; bases with no gene match: 7. This CDR3 has 16 amino acids. In germline, CDR1 is LNHDA, CDR2 SQIVND (reference sequence). In DNA, the CDR3 is TGTGCCAGTAGTATAGCAGGTGCGGGAGGGCAAGATACGCAGTATTTT. Translating it yields CASSIAGAGGQDTQYF.